These 9 T cell receptor beta chains originate from one sample sequenced in a study of blood T cell repertoires in COVID-19. Libraries were prepared by immunoSEQ multiplex PCR; TCRdb keeps only in-frame clonotypes and omits some of them. This sample has roughly 250,000 clones; 82% occur once, and the top ten carry more than 4.5%. The specimen sequenced was peripheral blood. Receptors originate from a woman of 80 years or more with active or convalescent COVID-19.

This sequence joins TRBV5-1 and TRBJ2-1; D may be TRBD2 (6 bases). From germline, CDR1 is SGHRS and CDR2 YFSETQ. This CDR3 comprises 15 residues. Trimming took off 5 bases at V and 2 bases at J, with 14 bases between the two ends. Written as DNA, the CDR3 is TGCGCCAGCAGTCACGACGGGACTCCCTACAATGAGCAGTTCTTC. This gives the protein CASSHDGTPYNEQFF.

This clone was detected only once. The rearrangement links TRBV7-9 to TRBJ1-1, with D perhaps TRBD1 (5 bases). Germline lookup yields CDR1 SEHNR and CDR2 FQNEAQ (reference sequence). V gave up 5 bases and J gave up 0 bases, with 13 bases separating them. This CDR3 has 15 amino acids. In nucleotides, the CDR3 is TGTGCCAGCAGCAAACGACAGTACATGAACACTGAAGCTTTCTTT. This sequence encodes CASSKRQYMNTEAFF.

This clone appeared a few times. This chain links TRBV3-1 (or the pseudogene TRBV3-2) with TRBJ1-2, with 8 bases aligning to TRBD1. Trimming removed 2 bases from V and 4 bases from J; junction bases left unmatched: 3. CDR3 size: 14 residues. CDR1 is LGHDT and CDR2 is YNNKEL in the germline V gene (reference sequence). For the CDR3, the DNA is TGTGCCAGCAGCCAATCGACAGGGGCCTATGGCTACACCTTC. Amino acid sequence: CASSQSTGAYGYTF.

The V and J genes are TRBV3-1 (or the pseudogene TRBV3-2) and TRBJ2-1, with 7 bases matching TRBD1. CDR1 is LGHDT, CDR2 YNNKEL, per germline (reference sequence). V gave up 5 bases and J gave up 10 bases; unmatched junction bases: 8. The CDR3 totals 13 residues. Here the CDR3 reads CASSSHRGSEQFF. The CDR3 nucleotides read TGTGCCAGCAGCTCCCACAGGGGATCAGAGCAGTTCTTC.

The chain is built from TRBV5-4 and TRBJ2-7, with D tentatively TRBD1 (7 bases). V lost 4 bases, J lost 9 bases, and 17 bases lay in between. There are 13 residues in the CDR3. Germline CDR1 reads SGHNT; CDR2 reads YYREEE (reference sequence). CDR3 loop: CASSQGGRDWQYF. The DNA for the CDR3 is TGTGCCAGCAGCCAGGGGGGCAGGGATTGGCAGTACTTC.

The V gene is TRBV3-1 (or the pseudogene TRBV3-2), the J gene TRBJ2-1; 11 nucleotides match TRBD2. Germline V gives CDR1 LGHDT, CDR2 YNNKEL (reference sequence). Trimming cost V 4 bases and J 9 bases; bases outside gene matches: 8. The CDR3 runs to 15 residues. Here the CDR3 DNA reads TGTGCCAGCAGCCCAATAGGACTAGCGGGTGGTGAGCAGTTCTTC. Amino acids: CASSPIGLAGGEQFF.

The sample holds one count of this clone. This chain uses TRBV27 with TRBJ1-2; the match to TRBD1 covers 8 bases. The CDR3 length is 14 residues. V shed 6 bases, J shed 6 bases, and the junction held 9 bases outside the gene matches. The germline gives CDR1 MNHEY, CDR2 SMNVEV (reference sequence). CDR3 sequence (DNA): TGTGCCAGCAGCCTCGGACAGGGATGGGATGGCTACACCTTC. Translated: CASSLGQGWDGYTF.

The genes are TRBV5-1 and TRBJ1-1, with 8 bases matching TRBD1. J lost 5 bases, V lost 5 bases, and 11 bases had no gene match. Germline V gives CDR1 SGHRS, CDR2 YFSETQ. The CDR3 runs to 15 residues. The DNA of the CDR3 is TGCGCCAGCAGGTCAGGGGGCGCGGGTAGGACTGAAGCTTTCTTT. This gives the protein CASRSGGAGRTEAFF. Based on the CDR3 plus reference TRBV5-1 and TRBJ1-1, the full variable domain is KAGVTQTPRYLIKTRGQQVTLSCSPISGHRSVSWYQQTPGQGLQFLFEYFSETQRNKGNFPGRFSGRQFSNSRSEMNVSTLELGDSALYLCASRSGGAGRTEAFFGQGTRLTVV.

A word on this clone: The identical CDR3 is also encoded by other nucleotide sequences in the sample. The chain is built from TRBV3-1 (or the pseudogene TRBV3-2) and TRBJ1-1; D is possibly TRBD1 (6 bases). The CDR3 has 14 residues. The germline V gene encodes CDR1 LGHDT and CDR2 YNNKEL (reference sequence). Trimming pared 3 bases from V and 2 bases from J, leaving 10 bases between. The CDR3 sequence: CASSQVQGNTEAFF. In nucleotides, the CDR3 is TGTGCCAGCAGCCAGGTACAGGGCAACACTGAAGCTTTCTTT.